The 10 T cell receptor beta chains below come from one sample, sequenced in a study of spatial heterogeneity in lung cancer. From the 5' RACE reads, TCRdb called clonotypes with MiXCR, one entry per CDR3 protein. The sample lists around 18,000 distinct CDR3 sequences, 9.2% seen once, with less than 25% in the top ten. The time point denotes: blood at routine non-recurrence follow-up after resection. The starting material was PBMCs, obtained at follow-up. Receptors originate from a male donor with early-stage non-small cell lung cancer.

There are many counts of this clonotype. The chain combines TRBV4-1 with TRBJ2-7, with D perhaps TRBD1 (6 bases). V lost 3 bases and J lost 1, with 10 bases in between. CDR1 and CDR2 (germline): MGHRA, YSYEKL. The CDR3 loop spans 14 amino acids. This CDR3 reads CASSQRTESYEQYF. The CDR3 bases are TGCGCCAGCAGCCAGAGGACAGAATCCTACGAGCAGTACTTC.

A note on this clonotype: It may be a read error: a sequence one base away is much more abundant. This chain links TRBV27 with TRBJ1-2; D not resolved. Germline V gene lookup returns CDR1 MNHEY and CDR2 SMNVEV (reference sequence). V was clipped by 2 bases and J by 4 bases, with 14 bases between them. The CDR3 totals 15 residues. CDR3 sequence (DNA): TGTGCCAGCAGTTTAGGGCAGTCCTTGACCTATGGCTACACCTTC. The encoded protein is CASSLGQSLTYGYTF.

This clonotype was seen at least ten times. V and J are TRBV24-1 and TRBJ2-3; TRBD2 matches at 9 bases. Germline trimming cut 7 bases from V and 5 bases from J; bases unmatched to any gene: 6. Germline loops: CDR1 KGHDR, CDR2 SFDVKD. This CDR3 has 14 residues. The CDR3 DNA reads TGTGCCACCAGCTTAGCGGGAGTGAGAGATACGCAGTATTTT. Translated, it gives CATSLAGVRDTQYF.

The V and J genes are TRBV4-2 and TRBJ2-3; D is undetermined. The CDR3 is 16 residues long. Looked up from germline, CDR1 is LGHNA and CDR2 is YNFKEQ. Deletions cut 2 bases from V and 2 bases from J, with 14 bases between. CDR3 DNA: TGTGCCAGCAGCCAACATACGGTCGAACTCACAGATACGCAGTATTTT. Translation: CASSQHTVELTDTQYF.

Notes on this clonotype: Because the CDR3 is missing its conserved closing phenylalanine or tryptophan, this is likely a read error. V gene TRBV28 combines with J gene TRBJ2-3; 7 nucleotides match TRBD1. Germline V gene data show CDR1 as MDHEN and CDR2 as SYDVKM. The CDR3 runs to 15 residues. The V and J ends lost 6 bases and 2 bases, in that order; junction bases with no gene match: 8. CDR3 DNA: TGTGCCAGCAGCCCTGACAGGGTGTACACAGATACGCAGTATTTG. Encoded protein: CASSPDRVYTDTQYL.

This clonotype was seen ten or more times. The genes are TRBV7-9 and TRBJ2-5, with D maybe TRBD1 (6 bases). Deletions cut 5 bases from V and 5 bases from J, with 18 bases between. CDR1 and CDR2 (germline): SEHNR, FQNEAQ (reference sequence). CDR3 length: 15 amino acids. The CDR3 is CASSRTGSHGETQYF. Written as DNA, the CDR3 is TGTGCCAGCAGCAGAACAGGGTCCCACGGGGAGACCCAGTACTTC.

This clonotype was picked up many times. The chain couples TRBV5-4 to TRBJ2-5, with TRBD1 matching 9 bases. V was pared by 0 bases and J by 5 bases, with 2 bases of the junction left unmatched. The CDR3 loop spans 14 amino acids. Per the germline V gene, CDR1 is SGHNT and CDR2 is YYREEE (reference sequence). The chain's CDR3 is CASSLGQGDETQYF. CDR3 coding DNA: TGTGCCAGCAGCTTGGGACAGGGGGATGAGACCCAGTACTTC.

This clonotype was detected many times. CDR3: CASSLGQGADEQYF. CDR3 DNA sequence: TGTGCCAGCAGCTTAGGGCAGGGGGCTGACGAGCAGTACTTC. The rearrangement joins TRBV11-2 to TRBJ2-7; 8 bases agree with TRBD1. After removal of 1 base from V and 5 bases from J, the junction contained 4 bases not matched to a gene. The CDR3 has 14 amino acids. Germline CDR1 is SGHAT and CDR2 is FQNNGV. Drawing the rest from reference TRBV11-2 and TRBJ2-7, the complete variable domain is EAGVAQSPRYKIIEKRQSVAFWCNPISGHATLYWYQQILGQGPKLLIQFQNNGVVDDSQLPKDRFSAERLKGVDSTLKIQPAKLEDSAVYLCASSLGQGADEQYFGPGTRLTVT.

This clonotype occurred many times. The V and J genes are TRBV19 and TRBJ2-2; TRBD1 aligns across 8 bases. The V gene's germline CDR1 is LNHDA and CDR2 SQIVND (reference sequence). The CDR3 length is 16 residues. The V gene end was trimmed by 5 bases and the J gene end by 4 bases; junction bases not matched to a gene: 9. The CDR3 DNA reads as TGTGCCAGTAGTCCCCGTTGGGACAGGATCACCGGGGAGCTGTTTTTT. Protein sequence: CASSPRWDRITGELFF.

This clonotype showed up many times. An end of the junction differs from the germline gene, which may be a read error. V gene TRBV11-2 combines with J gene TRBJ1-3; no definite D call. The CDR3 runs to 16 residues. The germline V gene encodes CDR1 SGHAT and CDR2 FQNNGV. In DNA, the CDR3 is TGTGCCAGCAGCTCCTACAGAGGCTTCTCTGAAAACACCATATATTTT. Translated, it gives CASSSYRGFSENTIYF.